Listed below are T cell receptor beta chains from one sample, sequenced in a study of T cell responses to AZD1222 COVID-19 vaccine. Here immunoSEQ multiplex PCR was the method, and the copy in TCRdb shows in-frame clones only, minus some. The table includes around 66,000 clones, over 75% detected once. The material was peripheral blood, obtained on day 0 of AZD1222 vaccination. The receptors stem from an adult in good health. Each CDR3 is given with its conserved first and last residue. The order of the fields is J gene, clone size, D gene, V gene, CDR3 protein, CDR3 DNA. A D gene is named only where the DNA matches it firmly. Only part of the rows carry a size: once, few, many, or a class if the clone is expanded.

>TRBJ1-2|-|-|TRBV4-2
CASSTRDYGYTF
TGTGCCAGCAGCACCAGAGACTATGGCTACACCTTC
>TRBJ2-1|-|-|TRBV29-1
CSVEEWGGASQNEQFF
TGCAGCGTTGAAGAGTGGGGTGGGGCTAGCCAGAATGAGCAGTTCTTC
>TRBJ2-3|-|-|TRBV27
CASSFGATDTQYF
TGTGCCAGCAGTTTCGGAGCTACAGATACGCAGTATTTT
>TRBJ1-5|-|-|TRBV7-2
CASSYTINSNQPQHF
TGTGCCAGCAGCTACACAATTAATAGCAATCAGCCCCAGCATTTT
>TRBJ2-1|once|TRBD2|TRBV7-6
CASSLLRGLAINEQFF
TGTGCCAGCAGCTTATTACGGGGACTAGCAATTAATGAGCAGTTCTTC
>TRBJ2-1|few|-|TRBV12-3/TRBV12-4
CASSLLTAEQFF
TGTGCCAGCAGTTTACTGACAGCCGAGCAGTTCTTC
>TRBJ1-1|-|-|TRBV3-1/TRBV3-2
CASSPLGTEAFF
TGTGCCAGCAGCCCCCTCGGGACTGAAGCTTTCTTT
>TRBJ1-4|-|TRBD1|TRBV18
CASSVTGTGEKLFF
TGTGCCAGCTCGGTTACAGGGACAGGGGAAAAACTGTTTTTT
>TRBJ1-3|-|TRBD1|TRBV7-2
CASSLVDRALDTIYF
TGTGCCAGCAGCTTAGTGGACAGGGCCCTAGACACCATATATTTT
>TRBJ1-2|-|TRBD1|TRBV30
CAWSRQGAVFGYGYTF
TGTGCCTGGAGCCGACAGGGGGCGGTCTTCGGCTATGGCTACACCTTC
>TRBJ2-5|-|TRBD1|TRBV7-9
CASSPRDREETQYF
TGTGCCAGCAGCCCTAGGGACAGGGAAGAGACCCAGTACTTC
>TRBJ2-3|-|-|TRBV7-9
CASSLAWGHTQYF
TGTGCCAGCAGCTTAGCTTGGGGACATACGCAGTATTTT
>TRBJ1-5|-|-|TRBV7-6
CASRKPEGQPQHF
TGTGCCAGCAGAAAACCGGAGGGTCAGCCCCAGCATTTT